These 3 T cell receptor beta chains were sequenced from one sample in a study of T cells in Graves' hyperthyroidism and ophthalmopathy (dated by TCRdb to the late 2010s). The library was made by multiplex PCR. Instrument used: Illumina HiSeq 2000. The TCR beta CDR3 regions were amplified from the RNA transcripts. The TCR CDR3 was subjected to a first round of RT-PCR using the HTBI primer set and the Qiagen OneStep RT-PCR kit. TCRdb trimmed public reads at Q25 via fastp, called clones via MiXCR and kept in-frame beta chains. Rows with one shared CDR3 protein collapse into an entry with the most common genes and DNA. The sample data list about 300,000 distinct CDR3 sequences, and less than 20% of these were observed just once. The ten most abundant clones make up under 45% of the sample. Sequencing was performed on blood. The source of these receptors is a man in his fifties or sixties with Graves' ophthalmopathy.

CDR3 sequence reads: CATSRGRGSGANVLTF. DNA of the CDR3: TGTGCCACCAGCAGAGGGCGGGGATCCGGGGCCAACGTCCTGACTTTC. The chain employs TRBV15 and TRBJ2-6, with a weak D call TRBD2 (6 bases). The germline V gene encodes CDR1 LNHNV and CDR2 YYDKDF (reference sequence). The CDR3 consists of 16 residues. Trimming removed 1 base at V and 4 bases at J, with 11 bases between.

This rearrangement joins TRBV28 to TRBJ1-3; D unresolved. CDR3 size: 14 residues. Trimming removed 8 bases at V and 4 bases at J, with 15 bases between. Germline V gene sequence: CDR1 MDHEN, CDR2 SYDVKM. The DNA for the CDR3 is TGTGCCAGCCGAACAACCTTCACGGGAAACACCATATATTTT. It yields the protein CASRTTFTGNTIYF.

This clonotype was counted at least ten times. This chain joins TRBV20-1 and TRBJ2-5, with TRBD2 identical over 9 bases. Germline V lookup: CDR1 DFQATT, CDR2 SNEGSKA (reference sequence). This CDR3 is 17 amino acids long. Trimming removed 1 base from V and 5 bases from J; junction bases left unmatched: 14. The CDR3 region is CSARGDQVAGVGETQYF. Here the CDR3 DNA reads TGCAGTGCTAGAGGGGATCAAGTAGCGGGAGTAGGTGAGACCCAGTACTTC.